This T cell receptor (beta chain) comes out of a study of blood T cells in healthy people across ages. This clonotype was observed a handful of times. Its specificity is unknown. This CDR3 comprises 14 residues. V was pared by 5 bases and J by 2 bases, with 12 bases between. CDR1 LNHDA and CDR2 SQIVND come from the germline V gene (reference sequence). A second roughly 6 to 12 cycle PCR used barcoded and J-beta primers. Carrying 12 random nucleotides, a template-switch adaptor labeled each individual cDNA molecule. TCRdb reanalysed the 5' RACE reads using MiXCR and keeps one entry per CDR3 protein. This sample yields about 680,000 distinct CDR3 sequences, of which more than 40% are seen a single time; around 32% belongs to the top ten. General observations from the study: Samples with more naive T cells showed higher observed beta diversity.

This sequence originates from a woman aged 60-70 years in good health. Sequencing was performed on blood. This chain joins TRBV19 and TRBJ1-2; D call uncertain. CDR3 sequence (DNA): TGTGCCAGTAGTGATGTCGGAGACAACTATGGCTACACCTTC. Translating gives CASSDVGDNYGYTF.